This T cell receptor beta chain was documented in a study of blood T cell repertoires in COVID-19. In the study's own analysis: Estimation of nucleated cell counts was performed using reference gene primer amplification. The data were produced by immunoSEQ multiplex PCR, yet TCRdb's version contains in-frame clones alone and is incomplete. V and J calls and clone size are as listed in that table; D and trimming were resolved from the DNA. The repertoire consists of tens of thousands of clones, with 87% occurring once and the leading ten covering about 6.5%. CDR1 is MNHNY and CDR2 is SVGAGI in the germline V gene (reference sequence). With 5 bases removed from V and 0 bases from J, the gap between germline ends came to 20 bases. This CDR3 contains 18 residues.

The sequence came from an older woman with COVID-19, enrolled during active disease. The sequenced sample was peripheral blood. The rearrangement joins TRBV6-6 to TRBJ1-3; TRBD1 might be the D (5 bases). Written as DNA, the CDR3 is TGTGCCAGCAGTCTAAGCCGGACACCCTTCAACTCTGGAAACACCATATATTTT. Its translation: CASSLSRTPFNSGNTIYF.